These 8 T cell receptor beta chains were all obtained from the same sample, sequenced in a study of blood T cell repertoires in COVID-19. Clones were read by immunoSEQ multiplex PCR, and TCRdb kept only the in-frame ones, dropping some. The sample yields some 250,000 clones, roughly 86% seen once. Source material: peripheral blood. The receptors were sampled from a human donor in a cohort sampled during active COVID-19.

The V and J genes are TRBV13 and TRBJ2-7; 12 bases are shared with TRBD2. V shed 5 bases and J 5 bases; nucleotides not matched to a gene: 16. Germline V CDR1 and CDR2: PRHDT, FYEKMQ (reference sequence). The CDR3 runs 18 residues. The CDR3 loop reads CASSPLGPRTSGTNEQYF. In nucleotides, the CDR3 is TGTGCCAGCAGCCCCCTAGGCCCACGGACTAGCGGGACAAACGAGCAGTACTTC.

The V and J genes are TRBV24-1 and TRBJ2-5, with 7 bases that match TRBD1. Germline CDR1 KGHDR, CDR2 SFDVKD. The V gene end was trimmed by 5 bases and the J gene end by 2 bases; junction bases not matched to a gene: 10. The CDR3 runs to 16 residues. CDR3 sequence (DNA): TGTGCCACCAGTGCAAAGAGCTGGACAGGTCAAGAGACCCAGTACTTC. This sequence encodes CATSAKSWTGQETQYF.

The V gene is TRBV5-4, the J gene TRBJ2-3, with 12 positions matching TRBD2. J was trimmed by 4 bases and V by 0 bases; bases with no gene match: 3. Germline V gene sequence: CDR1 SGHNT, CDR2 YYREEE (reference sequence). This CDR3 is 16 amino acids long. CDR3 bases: TGTGCCAGCAGCTTGGGACTAGCGGGAGCGGCAGATACGCAGTATTTT. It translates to CASSLGLAGAADTQYF.

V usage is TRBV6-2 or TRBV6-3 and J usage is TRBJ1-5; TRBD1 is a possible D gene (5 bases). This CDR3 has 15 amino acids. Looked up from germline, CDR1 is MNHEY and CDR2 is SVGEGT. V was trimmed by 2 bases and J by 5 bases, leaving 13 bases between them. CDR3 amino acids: CASSYAGGFDQPQHF. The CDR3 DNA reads TGTGCCAGCAGTTACGCCGGGGGGTTCGATCAGCCCCAGCATTTT.

The CDR3 coding sequence is TGTGCCTGGAGTTTGGAGACTAGCTCCTACAATGAGCAGTTCTTC. Translated: CAWSLETSSYNEQFF. The chain links TRBV30 to TRBJ2-1; weak D call: TRBD2 (6 bases). CDR1 and CDR2 from the germline V gene are GTSNPN and SVGIG (reference sequence). The CDR3 contains 15 residues. V was cut by 2 bases and J by 0 bases, with 11 bases left in between.

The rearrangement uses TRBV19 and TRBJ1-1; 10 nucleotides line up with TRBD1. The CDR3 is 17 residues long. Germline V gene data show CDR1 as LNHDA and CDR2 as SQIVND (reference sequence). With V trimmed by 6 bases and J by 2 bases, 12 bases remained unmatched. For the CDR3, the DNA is TGTGCCAGTAGACAAGGACAGGGGGAAAGGGGCAACACTGAAGCTTTCTTT. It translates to CASRQGQGERGNTEAFF. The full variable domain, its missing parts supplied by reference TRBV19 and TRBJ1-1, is DGGITQSPKYLFRKEGQNVTLSCEQNLNHDAMYWYRQDPGQGLRLIYYSQIVNDFQKGDIAEGYSVSREKKESFPLTVTSAQKNPTAFYLCASRQGQGERGNTEAFFGQGTRLTVV.

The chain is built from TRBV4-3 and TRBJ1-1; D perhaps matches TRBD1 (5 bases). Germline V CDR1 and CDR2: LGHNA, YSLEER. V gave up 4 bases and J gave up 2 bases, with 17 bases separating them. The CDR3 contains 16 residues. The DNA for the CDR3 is TGCGCCAGCAGCCCCCAGGAGGAGGGGACTAACACTGAAGCTTTCTTT. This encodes CASSPQEEGTNTEAFF.

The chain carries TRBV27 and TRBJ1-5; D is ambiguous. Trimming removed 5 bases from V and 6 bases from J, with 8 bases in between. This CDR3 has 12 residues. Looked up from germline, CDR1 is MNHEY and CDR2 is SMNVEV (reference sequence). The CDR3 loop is CASSPSGQPQHF. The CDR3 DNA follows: TGTGCCAGCAGTCCGAGTGGTCAGCCCCAGCATTTT.